These 19 T cell receptor beta chains came from one sample sequenced in a study of shared clonotypes between healthy human individuals. Sequenced by immunoSEQ multiplex PCR; TCRdb stores in-frame clones only, minus some. Of roughly 2.5 million clones in the sample, over 85% were seen once. Material: naive CD4+ T cells sorted from blood. Indicated subset: CD45RA+ positively selected. Source of these receptors: a man aged 18 to 35 in good health.

This chain uses TRBV5-1 with TRBJ2-2; no definite D call. This CDR3 region has 14 residues. The V and J ends lost 5 bases and 7 bases respectively, with 15 bases between them. From germline, CDR1 is SGHRS and CDR2 YFSETQ. CDR3 in DNA: TGCGCCAGCAGGTTTGACCCCTCGGGCGGGGAGCTGTTTTTT. Amino acid sequence: CASRFDPSGGELFF.

Concerning this clone itself: The junction differs from germline at one of its ends, possibly a read error. CDR3 nucleotide sequence: TGTGCTAGCAGCTTGAGGGGACTAGCGGGCCAAGAGACCCAGTACTTC. This codes for CASSLRGLAGQETQYF. The V and J genes are TRBV7-7 and TRBJ2-5; 12 bases map to TRBD2. This CDR3 has 16 residues. The V gene's germline CDR1 is SSHAT and CDR2 FNYEAQ (reference sequence).

The V gene is TRBV6-5, the J gene TRBJ2-7, with D perhaps matching TRBD2 (8 bases). Germline assignment: CDR1 MNHEY and CDR2 SVGAGI. Trimming removed 5 bases from V and 6 bases from J, with 20 bases in between. The CDR3 is 15 residues long. The DNA for the CDR3 is TGTGCCAGCAGTCCAGGGGGACTAGTGAGCCTCGAGCAGTACTTC. Its protein product is CASSPGGLVSLEQYF.

The CDR3 region is CASSVAPTSGGTDTQYF. The CDR3 DNA follows: TGTGCCAGCAGCGTAGCCCCCACCAGCGGGGGCACAGATACGCAGTATTTT. The chain recombines TRBV9 with TRBJ2-3; 7 positions agree with TRBD2. CDR1 and CDR2 from the germline V gene are SGDLS and YYNGEE. The CDR3 runs to 17 residues. The ends lost 0 bases at V and 1 base at J; junction bases unmatched: 8.

The V gene is TRBV5-8, the J gene TRBJ2-6, with D perhaps matching TRBD1 or TRBD2 (6 bases each). CDR1 and CDR2 (germline): SGHTS, YDEGEE. The CDR3 has 19 residues. Trimming took 4 bases from V and 0 from J, leaving 20 bases between them. For the CDR3, the DNA is TGTGCCAGCAGCAAGACGGGCGGGACACTACTCTCTGGGGCCAACGTCCTGACTTTC. This codes for CASSKTGGTLLSGANVLTF.

This CDR3 reads CASSERDRGYSSGYTF. The CDR3 DNA reads as TGTGCCAGCAGTGAACGGGACAGGGGCTACTCCTCAGGCTACACCTTC. This chain connects TRBV25-1 to TRBJ1-2; 10 nucleotides match TRBD1. The CDR3 runs 16 residues. The V segment lost 2 bases and the J segment 8 bases; nucleotides outside the gene matches: 11. The germline V gene encodes CDR1 MGHDK and CDR2 SYGVNS.

The gene calls are TRBV19 and TRBJ2-6, with TRBD2 as a possible D gene (5 bases). The V and J ends lost 6 bases and 0 bases respectively, with 27 bases between them. Germline CDR1 LNHDA, CDR2 SQIVND (reference sequence). This CDR3 region has 21 residues. CDR3 nucleotides: TGTGCCAGTAGGTGGCTTGTTGGGAGTGAGAAGTTTCGCTCTGGGGCCAACGTCCTGACTTTC. Translated: CASRWLVGSEKFRSGANVLTF.

The chain employs TRBV6-5 and TRBJ1-2, with D perhaps matching TRBD1 (5 bases). This CDR3 has 13 amino acids. Germline values: CDR1 MNHEY, CDR2 SVGAGI. Trimming took off 6 bases at V and 8 bases at J, with 16 bases between the two ends. The DNA for the CDR3 is TGTGCCAGCAGGACTCTAGGGGCGTTCGGCTACACCTTC. It specifies CASRTLGAFGYTF.

This chain links TRBV29-1 with TRBJ1-1; D not certain. The germline gives CDR1 SQVTM, CDR2 ANQGSEA. The CDR3 consists of 12 residues. With 5 bases removed from V and 1 base from J, the gap between germline ends came to 8 bases. CDR3 in amino acids: CSVTRGNTEAFF. The CDR3 DNA follows: TGCAGCGTTACGAGAGGGAACACTGAAGCTTTCTTT.

This chain uses TRBV30 with TRBJ1-2; 9 nucleotides match TRBD1. The CDR3 length is 16 residues. CDR1 and CDR2 (germline): GTSNPN, SVGIG (reference sequence). V lost 7 bases to trimming and J lost 7 bases; unmatched junction nucleotides: 19. Written as DNA, the CDR3 is TGTGCCTTCGCGCTTCTAGGGGGACAGGGTTCTTCTGGCTACACCTTC. This sequence encodes CAFALLGGQGSSGYTF.

The rearrangement links TRBV28 to TRBJ1-5; D is uncertain. Germline V gene lookup returns CDR1 MDHEN and CDR2 SYDVKM. CDR3 size: 14 residues. Trimming removed 4 bases from V and 6 bases from J, with 13 bases in between. CDR3 loop: CASSSMAGIQPQHF. The CDR3 DNA sequence: TGTGCCAGCAGTTCAATGGCCGGGATTCAGCCCCAGCATTTT.

This chain links TRBV5-1 with TRBJ2-3; D is undetermined. This CDR3 has 14 residues. Per the germline V gene, CDR1 is SGHRS and CDR2 is YFSETQ. Trimming cost V 1 base and J 11 bases, with 17 bases left between them. The CDR3 reads CASSLMSAGVEQYF. The CDR3 nucleotides are TGCGCCAGCAGCTTGATGAGCGCCGGCGTAGAGCAGTATTTT.

The chain combines TRBV15 with TRBJ1-1, with 8 bases lining up with TRBD1. Germline CDR1 LNHNV, CDR2 YYDKDF (reference sequence). This CDR3 region has 14 residues. J gave up 5 bases and V 3 bases, and 5 bases lay outside the gene matches. CDR3 DNA: TGTGCCACCAGCAGCAGGGGGCGAGAGACTGAAGCTTTCTTT. It specifies CATSSRGRETEAFF.

The V call is TRBV12-5, the J call TRBJ2-1; 9 nucleotides line up with TRBD2. The CDR3 loop spans 17 amino acids. Germline CDR1 LGHNT, CDR2 FRNRAP. V shed 7 bases and J 0 bases; nucleotides not matched to a gene: 10. The CDR3 sequence is CASETSGLASSYNEQFF. Here the CDR3 DNA reads TGTGCTAGTGAGACTTCCGGACTAGCGAGCTCCTACAATGAGCAGTTCTTC.

The rearrangement joins TRBV5-5 to TRBJ1-2, with D tentatively TRBD1 (6 bases). The CDR3 is 14 residues long. V gave up 1 base and J gave up 3 bases, with 10 bases separating them. Germline V gene data show CDR1 as SGHKS and CDR2 as YYEKEE (reference sequence). The CDR3 region has the DNA TGTGCCAGCAGCTTGTTGTCAGGGGACTATGGCTACACCTTC. It yields the protein CASSLLSGDYGYTF. Combining the CDR3 with reference TRBV5-5 and TRBJ1-2 gives the whole variable domain DAGVTQSPTHLIKTRGQQVTLRCSPISGHKSVSWYQQVLGQGPQFIFQYYEKEERGRGNFPDRFSARQFPNYSSELNVNALLLGDSALYLCASSLLSGDYGYTFGSGTRLTVV.

Concerning this clone: Other DNA variants within this sample encode the same CDR3. The V and J genes are TRBV5-1 and TRBJ2-3; D call uncertain. CDR1 is SGHRS and CDR2 is YFSETQ in the germline V gene. V lost 2 bases, J lost 0 bases, and 13 bases lay in between. The CDR3 has 16 amino acids. DNA of the CDR3: TGCGCCAGCAGCTTTGGTGCGGCCTCTAGCACAGATACGCAGTATTTT. Translation: CASSFGAASSTDTQYF.

This clone was seen a single time. The same CDR3 also results from other DNA sequences found in this sample. The gene calls are TRBV7-2 and TRBJ2-1, with D possibly matching TRBD2 (6 bases). CDR1 is SGHTA, CDR2 FQGNSA, per germline. V lost 5 bases to trimming and J lost 7 bases, with 12 bases between them. This CDR3 spans 13 amino acids. DNA of the CDR3: TGTGCCAGCAGCCCGACTAGAGTTAATGAGCAGTTCTTC. It yields the protein CASSPTRVNEQFF.

This chain joins TRBV19 and TRBJ1-1; D is unclear. This CDR3 region has 13 residues. Trimming removed 1 base at V and 4 bases at J, with 7 bases between. Germline V CDR1 and CDR2: LNHDA, SQIVND (reference sequence). CDR3 sequence (DNA): TGTGCCAGTAGTATAGCCAGGACCACTGAAGCTTTCTTT. Translated: CASSIARTTEAFF.

The chain uses TRBV6-5 and TRBJ2-7; the D is unclear. The CDR3 runs to 15 residues. Between the trimmed V and J ends, which lost 3 bases and 0 bases, there was a span of 12 bases. CDR1 MNHEY and CDR2 SVGAGI come from the germline V gene. CDR3 sequence reads: CASSYSPQNSYEQYF. Here the CDR3 DNA reads TGTGCCAGCAGTTATTCCCCACAGAACTCCTACGAGCAGTACTTC.